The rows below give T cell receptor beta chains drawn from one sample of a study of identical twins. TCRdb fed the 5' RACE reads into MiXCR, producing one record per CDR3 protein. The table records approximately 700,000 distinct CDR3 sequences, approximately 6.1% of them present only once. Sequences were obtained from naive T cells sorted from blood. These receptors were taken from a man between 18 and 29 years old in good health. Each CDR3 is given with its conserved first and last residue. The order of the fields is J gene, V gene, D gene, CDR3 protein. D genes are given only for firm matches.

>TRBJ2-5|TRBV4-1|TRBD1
CASSHLPGQGSQETQYF
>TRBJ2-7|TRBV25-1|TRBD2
CASSESGDYSYEQYF
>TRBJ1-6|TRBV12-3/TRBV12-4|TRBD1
CASSLTQGYGSPLHF
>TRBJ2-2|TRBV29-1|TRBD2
CSVGTSGRGSTGELFF
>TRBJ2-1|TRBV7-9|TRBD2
CASSSEGGSIRNEQFF
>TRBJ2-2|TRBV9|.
CASSDLWGGELFF
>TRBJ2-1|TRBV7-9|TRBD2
CASSWDGTSGRRNEQFF
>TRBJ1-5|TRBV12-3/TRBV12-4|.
CASNLGYSNQPQHF
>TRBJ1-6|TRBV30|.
CAWTEGSNSPLHF
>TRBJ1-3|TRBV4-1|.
CASSHGHTIYF
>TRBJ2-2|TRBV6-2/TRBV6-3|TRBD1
CASRPWTGAAGELFF
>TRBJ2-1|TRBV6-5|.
CASSYTGDEQFF
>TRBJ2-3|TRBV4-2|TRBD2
CASSQTGVPSGASTDTQYF
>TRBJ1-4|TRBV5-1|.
CASSLSEFNEKLFF
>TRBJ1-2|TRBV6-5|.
CAATGGYGYTF
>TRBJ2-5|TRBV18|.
CASSQGRYQETQYF
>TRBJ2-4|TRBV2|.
CASSGVDYIQYF
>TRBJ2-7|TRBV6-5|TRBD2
CASSYSHWRERQYEQYF
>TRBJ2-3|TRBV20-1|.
CSARDGGSGTDTQYF
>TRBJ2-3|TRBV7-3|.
CASSLIGSRTDTQYF
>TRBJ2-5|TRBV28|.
CASSPLRGETQYF